The 3 T cell receptor beta chains below come from one sample, sequenced in a study of T cells after yellow fever vaccination. MiXCR, applied by TCRdb to the 5' RACE reads, yields one record per CDR3 protein. The sample holds 150,000 or so distinct CDR3 sequences, less than 9% seen once. The sample consisted of CD4+ T cells sorted from PBMCs, taken more than 4 days after the first yellow fever vaccination. The receptor source for this set is a man between 18 and 35 years old who received the YFV17D yellow fever vaccine.

This clonotype has more than one count but fewer than ten. The J gene is TRBJ1-6, the V gene TRBV4-3; 8 bases map to TRBD1. V dropped 3 bases and J dropped 7; count of bases not matched to a gene: 2. The CDR3 is 14 amino acids. Germline CDR1 is LGHNA and CDR2 is YSLEER. The CDR3: CASSQTGENSPLHF. For the CDR3, the DNA is TGCGCCAGCAGCCAGACAGGGGAAAATTCACCCCTCCACTTT.

This clonotype was counted many times. V and J are TRBV28 and TRBJ2-7; D gene uncertain. Germline lookup yields CDR1 MDHEN and CDR2 SYDVKM. The CDR3 is 12 residues long. V was clipped by 3 bases and J by 4 bases, with 7 bases between them. In nucleotides, the CDR3 is TGTGCCAGCAGTTTTGGAAGTTACGAGCAGTACGTC. It specifies CASSFGSYEQYV.

This clonotype has at least ten counts. The chain recombines TRBV7-2 with TRBJ1-2, with D possibly being TRBD1 (6 bases). Trimming stripped 5 bases from V and 4 bases from J, with 17 bases between. CDR1 SGHTA and CDR2 FQGNSA come from the germline V gene. The CDR3 spans 15 residues. Written as DNA, the CDR3 is TGTGCCAGCAGCCCCGGGGGCCTGGGGACCTATGGCTACACCTTC. As protein: CASSPGGLGTYGYTF.